These 21 T cell receptor beta chains were all obtained from the same sample, sequenced in a study of cytomegalovirus exposure and HLA in healthy donors. This PCR relied on a set of 60 Vbeta primers and 13 Jbeta primers. Profiled with immunoSEQ multiplex PCR; TCRdb holds only in-frame clones, not every one. The sample includes some 200,000 clones, nearly 80% of them seen just once. Sequenced input: PBMCs. The receptors were sampled from a man between 18 and 29 years old in good health and CMV-seronegative.

Remarks on this clone: In the same sample, other DNA sequences code for this CDR3. CDR3 region: CASSYSGQDNQPQHF. The CDR3 coding sequence is TGTGCCAGCAGTTACTCGGGACAGGACAATCAGCCCCAGCATTTT. This sequence joins TRBV6-5 and TRBJ1-5; 8 positions match TRBD1. With 0 bases clipped from V and 3 bases from J, the junction kept 1 base outside the gene matches. Germline V gives CDR1 MNHEY, CDR2 SVGAGI. CDR3 length: 15 amino acids.

The gene calls are TRBV9 and TRBJ2-3; no definite D call. The V end was cut by 0 bases, the J end by 2 bases, with 16 bases between. The germline V gene has CDR1 SGDLS and CDR2 YYNGEE. CDR3 size: 17 residues. The CDR3 loop reads CASSVVEEPRNTDTQYF. CDR3 coding DNA: TGTGCCAGCAGCGTAGTAGAAGAACCCAGGAACACAGATACGCAGTATTTT.

The J gene is TRBJ2-2, the V gene TRBV30; 11 bases are a match to TRBD2. This CDR3 has 15 residues. Germline V gene sequence: CDR1 GTSNPN, CDR2 SVGIG (reference sequence). V lost 4 bases, J lost 3 bases, and 4 bases stayed unmatched. CDR3: CAWIAGGSYTGELFF. The CDR3 bases are TGTGCCTGGATAGCGGGAGGGTCGTACACCGGGGAGCTGTTTTTT.

The chain couples TRBV28 to TRBJ1-2; perhaps TRBD1 as D (5 bases). The CDR3 covers 14 residues. V was clipped by 6 bases and J by 0 bases, with 11 bases between them. Germline loops: CDR1 MDHEN, CDR2 SYDVKM. CDR3: CASRLQVTNYGYTF. In DNA, the CDR3 is TGTGCCAGCAGGCTACAGGTCACTAACTATGGCTACACCTTC.

V gene TRBV6-6 combines with J gene TRBJ2-3, with 11 bases matching TRBD2. The CDR3 is 15 residues long. J lost 3 bases, V lost 6 bases, and 5 bases had no gene match. Germline CDR1 is MNHNY and CDR2 is SVGAGI (reference sequence). The DNA for the CDR3 is TGTGCCAGCAGGATAGCGGGAGGGCCAACAGATACGCAGTATTTT. Its protein product is CASRIAGGPTDTQYF.

V and J are TRBV11-1 and TRBJ2-1; the match to TRBD2 covers 7 bases. Losses at the gene ends were 7 bases for V and 9 bases for J; bases not matched to a gene: 15. This CDR3 contains 15 residues. CDR1 and CDR2 from the germline V gene are SGHAT and FQDESV (reference sequence). CDR3 sequence reads: CASTQNSFGLGEQFF. The DNA of the CDR3 is TGTGCCAGCACCCAGAACAGCTTCGGACTAGGTGAGCAGTTCTTC.

The J gene is TRBJ2-5, the V gene TRBV14; D uncertain. The CDR3 is made up of 12 amino acids. The V gene's germline CDR1 is SGHDN and CDR2 FVKESK. V lost 1 base, J lost 7 bases, and 7 bases lay in between. The CDR3 here is CASSQGRGTQYF. The DNA for the CDR3 is TGTGCCAGCAGCCAAGGGAGAGGGACCCAGTACTTC.

CDR3 residues: CATSRDGGGGPGQDTQYF. The CDR3, as DNA: TGTGCCACCAGCAGAGATGGGGGGGGCGGGCCCGGACAAGATACGCAGTATTTT. The rearrangement joins TRBV15 to TRBJ2-3, with a tentative D call TRBD2 (7 bases). The CDR3 is 18 amino acids. The V gene lost 0 bases and the J gene lost 5 bases, with 21 bases spanning the gap. Germline V CDR1 and CDR2: LNHNV, YYDKDF (reference sequence).

The chain is built from TRBV28 and TRBJ1-5, with 9 bases identical to TRBD1. Germline values: CDR1 MDHEN, CDR2 SYDVKM. The CDR3 sequence is 11 residues long. J lost 5 bases, V lost 10 bases, and 0 bases had no gene match. This CDR3 is CANRGHQPQHF. DNA for the CDR3: TGTGCCAACAGGGGGCATCAGCCCCAGCATTTT.

This chain links TRBV7-2 with TRBJ2-7, with 9 bases identical to TRBD2. The V gene's germline CDR1 is SGHTA and CDR2 FQGNSA. The CDR3 runs 16 residues. V lost 0 bases and J lost 0; bases outside the gene matches: 3. The CDR3 DNA is TGTGCCAGCAGCTTAGCGGGCGGGAGGGCCTCCTACGAGCAGTACTTC. It is translated as CASSLAGGRASYEQYF.

The rearrangement uses TRBV19 and TRBJ2-3; 7 bases are a match to TRBD2. CDR1 and CDR2 (germline): LNHDA, SQIVND (reference sequence). Trimming cost V 3 bases and J 3 bases; bases outside gene matches: 3. The CDR3 is made up of 14 amino acids. CDR3 region: CASSMGEGTDTQYF. CDR3 DNA sequence: TGTGCCAGTAGTATGGGGGAGGGAACAGATACGCAGTATTTT.

V gene TRBV18 combines with J gene TRBJ2-1; perhaps TRBD2 as D (5 bases). The V end lost 3 bases, the J end lost 0 bases, and 12 bases lay between the germline ends. This CDR3 comprises 16 residues. The V gene's germline CDR1 is KGHSH and CDR2 LQKENI. The CDR3 is CASSPEGGFSYNEQFF. CDR3 bases: TGTGCCAGCTCACCCGAGGGCGGATTCTCCTACAATGAGCAGTTCTTC.

The sample holds a few counts of this clone. V and J are TRBV6-1 and TRBJ1-2, with a tentative D call TRBD1 (6 bases). Trimming took off 7 bases at V and 4 bases at J, with 13 bases between the two ends. The CDR3 has 13 residues. CDR1 and CDR2 from the germline V gene are MNHNS and SASEGT. The CDR3 sequence: CASNQQGGYGYTF. DNA of the CDR3: TGTGCCAGCAATCAACAGGGCGGCTATGGCTACACCTTC.

The J gene is TRBJ2-1, the V gene TRBV9; TRBD1 agrees at 11 bases. Unmatched junction bases numbered 19, after V lost 8 bases and J lost 0 bases. CDR3 length: 20 residues. Germline lookup yields CDR1 SGDLS and CDR2 YYNGEE. CDR3 DNA: TGTGCCAGACCCCGGGACAGGGGGTTCCCTTCCACAAGCTCCTACAATGAGCAGTTCTTC. As protein: CARPRDRGFPSTSSYNEQFF.

This chain joins TRBV13 and TRBJ2-1; D may be TRBD2 (6 bases). The CDR3 contains 14 residues. CDR1 is PRHDT, CDR2 FYEKMQ, per germline (reference sequence). The V end lost 11 bases, the J end lost 7 bases, and 21 bases lay between the germline ends. The DNA of the CDR3 is TGTGCCGGCCGTCGACTAGTGGGTGCGAATGAGCAGTTCTTC. This sequence encodes CAGRRLVGANEQFF.

The V gene is TRBV29-1, the J gene TRBJ1-5; maybe TRBD1 (5 bases). Per the germline V gene, CDR1 is SQVTM and CDR2 is ANQGSEA. V lost 6 bases and J lost 0, with 9 bases in between. CDR3 length: 13 amino acids. The CDR3 reads CSVGQGSNQPQHF. Written as DNA, the CDR3 is TGCAGCGTAGGGCAGGGTAGCAATCAGCCCCAGCATTTT.

The rearrangement uses TRBV6-1 and TRBJ1-1; D is undetermined. The V gene's germline CDR1 is MNHNS and CDR2 SASEGT. The length of the CDR3 is 11 residues. CDR3 sequence reads: CGVEDYTEAFF. The CDR3 coding sequence is TGTGGGGTGGAGGACTACACTGAAGCTTTCTTT.

In its sample, this clone was seen a few times. The chain recombines TRBV7-9 with TRBJ2-3; 8 bases match TRBD2. CDR1 is SEHNR and CDR2 is FQNEAQ in the germline V gene (reference sequence). The length of the CDR3 is 17 residues. Trimming at V came to 4 bases and at J to 2 bases, leaving 11 bases not matched to a gene. The CDR3 here is CASSSYLQAGDTDTQYF. CDR3 DNA: TGTGCCAGCAGCTCATACCTGCAAGCGGGAGACACAGATACGCAGTATTTT.

The chain links TRBV18 to TRBJ2-2; tentatively, D is TRBD1 (6 bases). The V gene lost 0 bases and the J gene lost 3 bases, with 8 bases spanning the gap. CDR3 size: 15 residues. The germline V gene has CDR1 KGHSH and CDR2 LQKENI. CDR3 sequence (DNA): TGTGCCAGCTCACCACCCCCAGGGGACACCGGGGAGCTGTTTTTT. Amino acids: CASSPPPGDTGELFF.

The V call is TRBV4-3, the J call TRBJ2-3, with TRBD1 matching 10 bases. The CDR3 runs 17 residues. Trimming at V came to 2 bases and at J to 2 bases, leaving 7 bases not matched to a gene. Germline V lookup: CDR1 LGHNA, CDR2 YSLEER. CDR3 region: CASSQRGGTGVTDTQYF. The DNA of the CDR3 is TGCGCCAGCAGCCAAAGGGGTGGGACAGGGGTCACAGATACGCAGTATTTT.

In its sample, this clone was seen once. This chain uses TRBV6-5 with TRBJ2-7; D is unresolved. The CDR3 has 13 residues. Germline V gene lookup returns CDR1 MNHEY and CDR2 SVGAGI. V lost 9 bases, J lost 4 bases, and 16 bases lay in between. CDR3 nucleotide sequence: TGTGCCAGTGAGCGACGGATTCCATACGAGCAGTACTTC. Residues: CASERRIPYEQYF.